The clone carrying this T cell receptor beta chain was counted once. What it recognizes is unknown. The germline V and J ends were trimmed by 1 base and 2 bases, with 11 bases remaining between them. Germline CDR1 and CDR2: LNHDA and SQIVND (reference sequence). CDR3 length: 15 amino acids. This specimen comes from a study of cytomegalovirus exposure and HLA in healthy donors. Study-level results: HLA alleles showed associations with some 15,000 TCR beta sequences in a later analysis, at a 0.05 false discovery rate. Cytomegalovirus association was assigned to approximately 160 TCR beta chains. Indistinguishable V segments, including TRBV6-2 and TRBV6-3, were excluded.

Vbeta (60) and Jbeta (13) primers were used in the PCR. Libraries were prepared by immunoSEQ multiplex PCR; TCRdb keeps only in-frame clonotypes and omits some of them. In the table there are about 150,000 clones, around 80% of which are singletons. This TCR was recovered from a woman aged 25 to 45 in good health and CMV-seropositive. The rearrangement links TRBV19 to TRBJ1-1; D is undetermined. The sequenced sample was PBMCs. The CDR3 protein is CASSIGAGLNTEAFF. The CDR3 DNA sequence: TGTGCCAGTAGTATAGGGGCGGGCCTCAACACTGAAGCTTTCTTT. The variable domain in full, completed from reference TRBV19 and TRBJ1-1, reads DGGITQSPKYLFRKEGQNVTLSCEQNLNHDAMYWYRQDPGQGLRLIYYSQIVNDFQKGDIAEGYSVSREKKESFPLTVTSAQKNPTAFYLCASSIGAGLNTEAFFGQGTRLTVV.